These T cell receptor beta chains were read from a single sample in a study of blood T cell repertoires in COVID-19. Only in-frame clones appear in the TCRdb table, and some are missing; sequencing was by immunoSEQ multiplex PCR. The repertoire holds tens of thousands of clones, with approximately 85% as singletons. The specimen sequenced was peripheral blood. The receptor set was obtained from a woman aged 55-75 years with acute or convalescent COVID-19. Each CDR3 is given with its conserved first and last residue. D genes are given only for firm matches. Size tells how often a clone was seen (once, few, many) or the class of an expanded clone, and some rows leave it out.

abundance,v_gene,j_gene,d_gene,CDR3nt,CDR3aa
NA,TRBV28,TRBJ1-3,NA,TGTGCCAGCAGTCCCCCGGACACGACTGGAAACACCATATATTTT,CASSPPDTTGNTIYF
NA,TRBV19,TRBJ1-2,NA,TGTGCCAGTAGGGTCCTCGGGGGTGAGAACTATGGCTACACCTTC,CASRVLGGENYGYTF
NA,TRBV7-8,TRBJ1-6,NA,TGTGCCAGCAGCTTAGCGCCAGGGCCTAATTCACCCCTCCACTTT,CASSLAPGPNSPLHF
once,TRBV6-5,TRBJ2-7,TRBD2,TGTGCCAGCAGTTTTTCCACTAGCGGGAGTTTCGACGAGCAGTACTTC,CASSFSTSGSFDEQYF
NA,TRBV19,TRBJ1-2,TRBD1,TGTGCCAGTAGTCCCTACGCCGGGACAGCGACCAGTTGGCATGGCTACACCTTC,CASSPYAGTATSWHGYTF
few,TRBV9,TRBJ2-7,TRBD1,TGTGCCAGCAGCGTAGCCCCGGACAGGACGTCCTACGAGCAGTACTTC,CASSVAPDRTSYEQYF
few,TRBV5-1,TRBJ1-6,NA,TGCGCCAGCAGCTTGGCCTTAACAGACAACTATAATTCACCCCTCCACTTT,CASSLALTDNYNSPLHF
once,TRBV7-9,TRBJ1-3,TRBD1,TGTGCCAGCAGCTACGGGGACAGTGAAAACACCATATATTTT,CASSYGDSENTIYF
NA,TRBV27,TRBJ1-4,TRBD1,TGTGCCAGCAGTCAGACAGGGAGGACGAATGAAAAACTGTTTTTT,CASSQTGRTNEKLFF
NA,TRBV19,TRBJ2-1,TRBD1,TGTGCCAGTAGTACCGGACAGGGGGGTACCAATGAGCAGTTCTTC,CASSTGQGGTNEQFF
NA,TRBV25-1,TRBJ1-2,NA,TGTGCCAGCAGTGGCCGGGAAGGCTATGGCTACACCTTC,CASSGREGYGYTF
NA,TRBV6-5,TRBJ2-1,TRBD2,TGTGCCAGCAGCCGTAATAGCGGGGGAAACAATGAGCAGTTCTTC,CASSRNSGGNNEQFF
NA,TRBV28,TRBJ2-7,NA,TGTGCCAGCAGTACCACAGGGCAGGTATACGAGCAGTACTTC,CASSTTGQVYEQYF
few,TRBV20-1,TRBJ1-6,NA,TGCAGTGCTAGTTATGACAGGAATCGGTCACCCCTCCACTTT,CSASYDRNRSPLHF
once,TRBV15,TRBJ2-2,TRBD2,TGTGCCACCGGTAGCGGGGGGGCGACCGGGGAGCTGTTTTTT,CATGSGGATGELFF
NA,TRBV19,TRBJ2-2,TRBD1,TGTGCCAGTAGTTGGGGGACAGGGGTATTCGGCGGGGAGCTGTTTTTT,CASSWGTGVFGGELFF
NA,TRBV12-3/TRBV12-4,TRBJ1-3,TRBD1,TGTGCCAGCAGTCTCGGGACAGTGCACACCATATATTTT,CASSLGTVHTIYF
NA,TRBV5-1,TRBJ2-3,TRBD1,TGCGCCAGCAGCTTGGAGGGACAGGGGGCCGATACGCAGTATTTT,CASSLEGQGADTQYF
NA,TRBV5-1,TRBJ2-7,TRBD2,TGCGCCAGCAGCCCGGGACTAGCGGGAGTAATTGTCGACGAGCAGTACTTC,CASSPGLAGVIVDEQYF
once,TRBV5-6,TRBJ2-5,NA,TGTGCCAGCAGCTCTCGAGGCCAGCCCCAAGAGACCCAGTACTTC,CASSSRGQPQETQYF
few,TRBV3-1/TRBV3-2,TRBJ2-5,TRBD2,TGTGCCAGCAGCCAAGAAGGCGGGGGACAAGAGACCCAGTACTTC,CASSQEGGGQETQYF
few,TRBV5-1,TRBJ1-2,NA,TGCGCCAGCAGCCCCCTCAGGGGAAACTATGGCTACACCTTC,CASSPLRGNYGYTF
once,TRBV2,TRBJ1-1,NA,TGTGCCAGCAGTGTGAGGGGGGGCACTGAAGCTTTCTTT,CASSVRGGTEAFF
NA,TRBV9,TRBJ2-1,TRBD2,TGTGCCAGCAGCGGGACGGGGGGGCCCTACAATGAGCAGTTCTTC,CASSGTGGPYNEQFF
NA,TRBV6-5,TRBJ1-6,NA,TGTGCCAGCCAGCCCTCTCAGGGAGGCTCACCCCTCCACTTT,CASQPSQGGSPLHF
NA,TRBV11-1,TRBJ1-1,NA,TGTGCCAGCAGCTTACATACAGTTAATCCTCAAGCTTTCTTT,CASSLHTVNPQAFF
NA,TRBV6-5,TRBJ1-2,TRBD1,TGTGCCAGCAGTCAGACGACAGGGCGCCACTATGGCTACACCTTC,CASSQTTGRHYGYTF
NA,TRBV10-1,TRBJ2-5,NA,TGCGCCAGCAGTGAGAAGGCGTTCCAGGGGACCCAGTACTTC,CASSEKAFQGTQYF
few,TRBV6-7,TRBJ2-2,NA,TGTGCCAGCACAGGGGACACCGGGGAGCTGTTTTTT,CASTGDTGELFF
NA,TRBV11-1,TRBJ2-1,TRBD2,TGTGCCAGCAGCTCCTATAGCGGGGGGAACTACAATGAGCAGTTCTTC,CASSSYSGGNYNEQFF
NA,TRBV5-4,TRBJ1-6,TRBD1,TGTGCCAGCACCGGACAGGGAGACAATTCACCCCTCCACTTT,CASTGQGDNSPLHF
NA,TRBV2,TRBJ2-1,TRBD2,TGTGCCAGCAGTGCCCTCGGACTAGCGGGAGTCGATGAGCAGTTCTTC,CASSALGLAGVDEQFF
NA,TRBV15,TRBJ1-4,TRBD1,TGTGCCACCAGCAGAGGACAGGGGGCAAGGGAAAAACTGTTTTTT,CATSRGQGAREKLFF
NA,TRBV5-1,TRBJ1-2,NA,TGCGCCAGCAGCCGACAGTCCTCGGATGGCTACACCTTC,CASSRQSSDGYTF
NA,TRBV7-3,TRBJ2-5,TRBD1,TGTGCCAGCAGCCCGGGACAGGTGGGGGAGACCCAGTACTTC,CASSPGQVGETQYF
NA,TRBV30,TRBJ2-1,NA,TGTGCCTGGAGTGATAGCTCCTACAATGAGCAGTTCTTC,CAWSDSSYNEQFF
NA,TRBV3-1/TRBV3-2,TRBJ2-3,NA,TGTGCCAGCAGCCAAGTTCCAGCGGCAAATACGCAGTATTTT,CASSQVPAANTQYF
NA,TRBV9,TRBJ1-2,NA,TGTGCCAGCAGCGTAGCCCAGGGCGGCTATGGCTACACCTTC,CASSVAQGGYGYTF
NA,TRBV28,TRBJ1-5,NA,TGTGCCAGCAGTTTTTCTACGGGGAATCAGCCCCAGCATTTT,CASSFSTGNQPQHF
NA,TRBV5-6,TRBJ1-5,NA,TGTGCCAGCAGCTTCTACTCAAGTAGCAATCAGCCCCAGCATTTT,CASSFYSSSNQPQHF
NA,TRBV29-1,TRBJ2-7,TRBD2,TGCAGCGCAACCCTAGCGGGGGGCTACGAGCAGTACTTC,CSATLAGGYEQYF
NA,TRBV19,TRBJ1-6,NA,TGTGCCAGCGGAGCAAGTGCGGGGTTCACTTCACCCCTCCACTTT,CASGASAGFTSPLHF